These 22 T cell receptor beta chains share one sample of origin, sequenced in a study of blood T cell repertoires in COVID-19. Data came from immunoSEQ multiplex PCR; TCRdb stores just in-frame clones and leaves some out. The sample contains approximately 170,000 clones, less than 90% of which appear only once. Sequenced input: peripheral blood. Every receptor here comes from a man in his sixties with acute or convalescent COVID-19.

V gene TRBV12-5 combines with J gene TRBJ1-5, with D perhaps TRBD1 (6 bases). V lost 3 bases, J lost 7 bases, and 10 bases lay in between. Germline loops: CDR1 LGHNT, CDR2 FRNRAP. The CDR3 contains 13 residues. The DNA of the CDR3 is TGTGCTAGTGGTTTCAGGGGTGAACAGCCCCAGCATTTT. This translates into CASGFRGEQPQHF.

J is TRBJ2-3 and V is TRBV7-3; 12 bases align to TRBD2. Germline CDR1 is SGHTA and CDR2 is FQGTGA. The CDR3 consists of 20 residues. Trimming took 1 base from V and 2 from J; bases not matched to a gene: 13. CDR3 sequence (DNA): TGTGCCAGCAGCTTAAGCCCACCAGTCGGACTAGCGGGATTCACAGATACGCAGTATTTT. Translation: CASSLSPPVGLAGFTDTQYF.

The gene calls are TRBV7-2 and TRBJ1-1; 9 positions match TRBD1. The CDR3 has 13 amino acids. Germline V gene lookup returns CDR1 SGHTA and CDR2 FQGNSA. V gave up 5 bases and J gave up 11 bases; unmatched junction bases: 9. The DNA of the CDR3 is TGTGCCAGCAGCGGTTGGACAGGGGAGATCGCTTTCTTT. It codes for CASSGWTGEIAFF.

This clone was recorded only once. DNA for the CDR3: TGTGCCACCTCCCCCGAGAGTTTGGGGGCTCATCAGTGGTACTATGGCTACACCTTC. It yields the protein CATSPESLGAHQWYYGYTF. The chain is built from TRBV19 and TRBJ1-2, with D perhaps TRBD1 (6 bases). Germline values: CDR1 LNHDA, CDR2 SQIVND (reference sequence). V lost 10 bases and J 3 bases, leaving 33 bases between the germline ends. CDR3 length equals 19 residues.

The chain recombines TRBV29-1 with TRBJ2-4; D might be TRBD1 (5 bases). The germline V and J ends were trimmed by 4 bases and 11 bases, with 12 bases remaining between them. CDR1 and CDR2 from the germline V gene are SQVTM and ANQGSEA. The length of the CDR3 is 11 residues. In nucleotides, the CDR3 is TGCAGCGTTGCGGCCAGGGAATTTCAGTACTTC. Protein sequence: CSVAAREFQYF.

As concerns this clone: At the DNA level, this CDR3 is encoded by other sequences in the same sample as well. J is TRBJ1-1 and V is TRBV7-8; D is ambiguous. The V and J ends lost 3 bases and 5 bases respectively, with 13 bases between them. The CDR3 extends over 14 amino acids. Per germline, CDR1 SGHVS and CDR2 FQNEAQ. The CDR3 is CASSLEGVGTEAFF. CDR3 DNA sequence: TGTGCCAGCAGCTTGGAGGGAGTTGGGACTGAAGCTTTCTTT.

CDR3 DNA sequence: TGTGCCTGGAGTGTACATGGGACTAGCGGGGGGGCCGGGCAGTTCTTC. Its protein is CAWSVHGTSGGAGQFF. The V call is TRBV30, the J call TRBJ2-1; 16 bases align to TRBD2. Germline loops: CDR1 GTSNPN, CDR2 SVGIG (reference sequence). The V gene end was trimmed by 0 bases and the J gene end by 12 bases; junction bases not matched to a gene: 8. The CDR3 extends over 16 amino acids.

This chain connects TRBV5-1 to TRBJ1-5; D unresolved. Germline V CDR1 and CDR2: SGHRS, YFSETQ. Trimming pared 2 bases from V and 4 bases from J, leaving 13 bases between. The CDR3 has 15 residues. The CDR3 spells CASSLAGNPNQPQHF. CDR3 in DNA: TGCGCCAGCAGCTTAGCGGGGAACCCGAATCAGCCCCAGCATTTT.

The rearrangement links TRBV7-2 to TRBJ2-7; possible D gene TRBD1, 6 bases. Germline CDR1 SGHTA, CDR2 FQGNSA. The CDR3 has 15 residues. V lost 7 bases and J lost 3, with 19 bases in between. The DNA of the CDR3 is TGTGCCAGCACCCGACAACTCGGACAGAACTACGAGCAGTACTTC. This sequence encodes CASTRQLGQNYEQYF.

The rearrangement joins TRBV3-1 (or the pseudogene TRBV3-2) to TRBJ2-5; 14 nucleotides match TRBD2. Germline loops: CDR1 LGHDT, CDR2 YNNKEL (reference sequence). The ends lost 3 bases at V and 5 bases at J; junction bases unmatched: 8. The CDR3 extends over 17 amino acids. The CDR3 DNA is TGTGCCAGCAGCCAGGGGACTAGCGGGAGAGTTTGGGAGACCCAGTACTTC. Translation: CASSQGTSGRVWETQYF.

The chain's CDR3 is CAIGLAGVEQYV. The DNA for the CDR3 is TGTGCCATCGGACTAGCGGGGGTTGAGCAGTACGTC. The genes are TRBV10-3 and TRBJ2-7, with 13 bases fitting TRBD2. With V trimmed by 8 bases and J by 7 bases, 2 bases remained unmatched. Germline lookup yields CDR1 ENHRY and CDR2 SYGVKD. The length of the CDR3 is 12 residues.

The rearrangement joins TRBV30 to TRBJ2-3; 13 bases are a match to TRBD2. Losses at the gene ends were 0 bases for V and 7 bases for J; bases not matched to a gene: 10. Germline V CDR1 and CDR2: GTSNPN, SVGIG (reference sequence). This CDR3 comprises 17 residues. CDR3 in DNA: TGTGCCTGGAGTGTACCCCGTACTAGCGGGAGGGATTATACGCAGTATTTT. The encoded protein is CAWSVPRTSGRDYTQYF.

The rearrangement uses TRBV7-6 and TRBJ1-3; tentatively, D is TRBD1 (6 bases). The CDR3 contains 15 residues. V was cut by 4 bases and J by 0 bases, with 10 bases left in between. CDR1 is SGHVS, CDR2 FNYEAQ, per germline. DNA of the CDR3: TGTGCCAGCAGCTCAGGACAGTACTCTGGAAACACCATATATTTT. This sequence encodes CASSSGQYSGNTIYF.

The V call is TRBV27, the J call TRBJ1-6; D ambiguous. CDR3 length equals 14 residues. Germline assignment: CDR1 MNHEY and CDR2 SMNVEV (reference sequence). V lost 8 bases and J 7 bases, leaving 15 bases between the germline ends. In nucleotides, the CDR3 is TGTGCCAGCGGACTACAGATATTGAATTCACCCCTCCACTTT. This sequence encodes CASGLQILNSPLHF.

V usage is TRBV9 and J usage is TRBJ2-5, with 7 bases fitting TRBD2. CDR3 length: 14 amino acids. Germline CDR1 and CDR2: SGDLS and YYNGEE. V shed 4 bases, J shed 1 base, and the junction held 4 bases outside the gene matches. The CDR3, as DNA: TGTGCCAGCAGCCCAAGCGGGGTCCAAGAGACCCAGTACTTC. Translating it yields CASSPSGVQETQYF.

The CDR3 loop is CAWSVGRGVQYV. CDR3 sequence (DNA): TGTGCCTGGAGTGTAGGAAGGGGTGTGCAGTACGTC. The chain joins TRBV30 to TRBJ2-7; weak D call: TRBD1 (5 bases). V shed 0 bases and J shed 9 bases, with 12 bases lying between them. Germline V gene lookup returns CDR1 GTSNPN and CDR2 SVGIG (reference sequence). The length of the CDR3 is 12 residues.

The chain couples TRBV10-3 to TRBJ1-2, with D possibly TRBD1 on 5 matching bases. The CDR3 sequence is 16 residues long. V lost 0 bases and J lost 4, with 15 bases in between. Germline V gene data show CDR1 as ENHRY and CDR2 as SYGVKD. The CDR3 bases are TGTGCCATCAGTGAGTCTGGAGGGGCGAGCTCCTATGGCTACACCTTC. Protein product: CAISESGGASSYGYTF.

The rearrangement joins TRBV2 to TRBJ1-2, with D hard to call. The CDR3 spans 14 residues. Deletions cut 3 bases from V and 10 bases from J, with 18 bases between. CDR1 is SNHLY and CDR2 is FYNNEI in the germline V gene. CDR3 residues: CASSEGGGHYPYTF. Written as DNA, the CDR3 is TGTGCCAGCAGTGAGGGTGGCGGTCATTATCCCTACACCTTC.

The chain uses TRBV9 and TRBJ1-2; D is undetermined. The CDR3 has 14 amino acids. Between the trimmed V and J ends, which lost 4 bases and 4 bases, there was a span of 14 bases. Germline CDR1 SGDLS, CDR2 YYNGEE. The CDR3 DNA reads TGTGCCAGCAGCACTAACACGAATTTCTATGGCTACACCTTC. It translates to CASSTNTNFYGYTF.

V usage is TRBV11-3 and J usage is TRBJ2-2, with D possibly being TRBD1 (5 bases). Germline V CDR1 and CDR2: SGHNT, YENEEA. Trimming removed 3 bases at V and 0 bases at J, with 14 bases between. The CDR3 contains 17 residues. As DNA, the CDR3 is TGTGCCAGCAGCTTGTCAGTATGGGGCGCGAACACCGGGGAGCTGTTTTTT. It yields the protein CASSLSVWGANTGELFF. The full variable domain, in which reference TRBV11-3 and TRBJ2-2 provide the parts outside the CDR3, is EAGVVQSPRYKIIEKKQPVAFWCNPISGHNTLYWYLQNLGQGPELLIRYENEEAVDDSQLPKDRFSAERLKGVDSTLKIQPAELGDSAVYLCASSLSVWGANTGELFFGEGSRLTVL.

The genes are TRBV30 and TRBJ1-4, with D possibly matching TRBD1 (5 bases). Trimming took 3 bases from V and 4 from J, leaving 9 bases between them. The germline gives CDR1 GTSNPN, CDR2 SVGIG (reference sequence). CDR3 size: 13 residues. DNA of the CDR3: TGTGCCTGGAGCGGGGGGTTTAATGAAAAACTGTTTTTT. Translation: CAWSGGFNEKLFF.

This clone showed up just once. The chain has TRBV14 and TRBJ1-6; 9 bases map to TRBD1. The V gene end was trimmed by 3 bases and the J gene end by 10 bases; junction bases not matched to a gene: 4. From germline, CDR1 is SGHDN and CDR2 FVKESK. This CDR3 has 14 amino acids. CDR3 coding DNA: TGTGCCAGCAGCCATCGGACAGGGGTCTCACCCCTCCACTTT. Translation: CASSHRTGVSPLHF.